The rows below give T cell receptor beta chains drawn from one sample of a study of blood T cell repertoires in COVID-19. The repertoire was sequenced with immunoSEQ multiplex PCR; TCRdb's copy has only in-frame clones and lacks some. Of about 200,000 clones listed, approximately 90% are singletons. Sequencing input: peripheral blood. These receptors all come from a man in his fifties or sixties with active or convalescent COVID-19. Both conserved end residues are part of each CDR3. D genes are given only for firm matches. Size values are once, few and many counts, or a class for expanded clones, and some rows have none.

d_call,v_call,clone_size,j_call,cdr3_nt,cdr3_aa
-,TRBV5-1,-,TRBJ2-7,TGCGCCAGCAGCTTGGGTGGCAGTTCCTACGAGCAGTACTTC,CASSLGGSSYEQYF
-,TRBV4-2,-,TRBJ2-5,TGTGCCAGCAGCCGAGAAGAGACCCAGTACTTC,CASSREETQYF
TRBD1,TRBV7-8,-,TRBJ2-1,TGTGCCAGCAGCTTGGGACAGGGAAGCTACAATGAGCAGTTCTTC,CASSLGQGSYNEQFF
-,TRBV10-3,once,TRBJ2-2,TGTGCCATCAGTGCAAGGACAGTCAACACCGGGGAGCTGTTTTTT,CAISARTVNTGELFF
-,TRBV7-9,once,TRBJ2-2,TGTGCCAGCAGCTTCCCCAGTACAACCGGGGAGCTGTTTTTT,CASSFPSTTGELFF
-,TRBV5-4,once,TRBJ2-1,TGTGCCAGCAGCTTGGCCCACCTGTTAGGCGGTGAGCAGTTCTTC,CASSLAHLLGGEQFF
TRBD1,TRBV28,-,TRBJ1-2,TGTGCCAGCAGACCACCAGGGGGCGCCGGGGGCTACACCTTC,CASRPPGGAGGYTF
TRBD1,TRBV3-1/TRBV3-2,-,TRBJ1-2,TGTGCCAGCAGCCAAGATCTGGCAGGGGGGAACTATGGCTACACCTTC,CASSQDLAGGNYGYTF
TRBD2,TRBV4-1,-,TRBJ2-1,TGCGCCAGCAGCCAGACTAGCGGGGGGGTATATGAGCAGTTCTTC,CASSQTSGGVYEQFF
TRBD1,TRBV2,-,TRBJ1-1,TGTGCCAGCAGCGTCTACAGGGGTTTCACTGAAGCTTTCTTT,CASSVYRGFTEAFF
-,TRBV15,-,TRBJ2-3,TGTGCCACCAGCACCCTCCAGGGGCTCACAGATACGCAGTATTTT,CATSTLQGLTDTQYF
TRBD1,TRBV19,-,TRBJ1-1,TGTGCCACTGACCCCGGACAGGGAAACGAAGCTTTCTTT,CATDPGQGNEAFF
-,TRBV9,-,TRBJ2-2,TGTGCCAGCAGCCTACGGGACATACAGAACACCGGGGAGCTGTTTTTT,CASSLRDIQNTGELFF
-,TRBV11-2,few,TRBJ1-6,TGTGCCAGCAGCTTACTGCCGACAGCCAATTCACCCCTCCACTTT,CASSLLPTANSPLHF
TRBD1,TRBV24-1,-,TRBJ1-2,TGTGCCACCACCAAGAACAGGACAGGTATTGTGGAGATTAACTATGGCTACACCTTC,CATTKNRTGIVEINYGYTF
-,TRBV28,few,TRBJ1-1,TGTGCCAGCAGGCGGGAAGGAGCTTTCTTT,CASRREGAFF
TRBD1,TRBV7-9,-,TRBJ1-2,TGTGCCAGCAGCTCAACAGGGGGCTTAGGCTACACCTTC,CASSSTGGLGYTF
-,TRBV7-8,-,TRBJ1-1,TGTGCCAGCAGCTTAGTTCAGGGAAGCACTGAAGCTTTCTTT,CASSLVQGSTEAFF
TRBD2,TRBV24-1,once,TRBJ2-1,TGTGCCACCAGTGATTTGGCGGAGGGAGCGGGGGCACGGGAGCAGTTCTTC,CATSDLAEGAGAREQFF
-,TRBV10-1,-,TRBJ1-1,TGCGCCAGCAAGCCAAACGGGGGAAACACTGAAGCTTTCTTT,CASKPNGGNTEAFF
-,TRBV5-4,-,TRBJ2-7,TGTGCCAGCTCCATTACAGGCGAGCAGTACTTC,CASSITGEQYF
-,TRBV6-5,-,TRBJ1-1,TGTGCCAGCAGTTACTCTAGGAACACTGAAGCTTTCTTT,CASSYSRNTEAFF
TRBD2,TRBV5-1,-,TRBJ2-7,TGCGCCAGCAGCGGGTCCGGGACTAGCTACACCTACGAGCAGTACTTC,CASSGSGTSYTYEQYF
TRBD1,TRBV5-6,-,TRBJ1-1,TGTGCCAGCAGCTTGACCGAGTTTACAGGGGGCACTGAAGCTTTCTTT,CASSLTEFTGGTEAFF
TRBD1,TRBV5-4,once,TRBJ1-2,TGTGCCAGCAGCTCGGGACAGGGCTACTACTATGGCTACACCTTC,CASSSGQGYYYGYTF
TRBD2,TRBV7-9,-,TRBJ2-7,TGTGCCAGCAGCTTAGTAGCGGGCGGACTTACCTACGAGCAGTACTTC,CASSLVAGGLTYEQYF
-,TRBV7-6,-,TRBJ1-3,TGTGCCAGCAGCCAGGATCCGGCCTTCGGAAACACCATATATTTT,CASSQDPAFGNTIYF
-,TRBV7-9,-,TRBJ1-4,TGTGCCAGCAGCTTAGTGGGGCATAATGAAAAACTGTTTTTT,CASSLVGHNEKLFF
TRBD1,TRBV27,-,TRBJ2-7,TGTGCCAGCAGTACCGGACAGGGGGATTGGTACTTC,CASSTGQGDWYF
TRBD1,TRBV2,once,TRBJ1-2,TGTGCCAGCAGTGGACAGGGGCTCAGCTATGGCTACACCTTC,CASSGQGLSYGYTF
TRBD2,TRBV9,-,TRBJ2-3,TGTGCCAGCAGCGAAAGGCTAGCGGGGGGAGCAGATACGCAGTATTTT,CASSERLAGGADTQYF
TRBD1,TRBV5-4,-,TRBJ2-7,TGTGCCAGCAGCTTTCCGGGACAGTCCTACGAGCAGTACTTC,CASSFPGQSYEQYF
TRBD2,TRBV7-2,-,TRBJ2-1,TGTGCCAGCAGCTTGTTAGCTAGCGGGGGGGCAAGCGTTCGCCATGAGCAGTTCTTC,CASSLLASGGASVRHEQFF
TRBD1,TRBV23-1,once,TRBJ2-3,TGCGCCAGCAGTCTCCCAAGGGACAGGGGGACAGATACGCAGTATTTT,CASSLPRDRGTDTQYF